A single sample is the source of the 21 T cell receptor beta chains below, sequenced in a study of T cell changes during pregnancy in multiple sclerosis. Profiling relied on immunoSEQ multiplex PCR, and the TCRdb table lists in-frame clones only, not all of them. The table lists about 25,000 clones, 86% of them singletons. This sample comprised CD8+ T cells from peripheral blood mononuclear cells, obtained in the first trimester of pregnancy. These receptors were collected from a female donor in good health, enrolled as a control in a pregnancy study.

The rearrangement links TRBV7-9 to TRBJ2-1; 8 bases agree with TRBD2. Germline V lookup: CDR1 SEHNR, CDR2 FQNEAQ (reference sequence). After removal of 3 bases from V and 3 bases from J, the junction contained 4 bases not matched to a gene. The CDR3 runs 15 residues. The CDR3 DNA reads TGTGCCAGCAGCTTTAGCGGGACTTTCTACAATGAGCAGTTCTTC. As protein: CASSFSGTFYNEQFF.

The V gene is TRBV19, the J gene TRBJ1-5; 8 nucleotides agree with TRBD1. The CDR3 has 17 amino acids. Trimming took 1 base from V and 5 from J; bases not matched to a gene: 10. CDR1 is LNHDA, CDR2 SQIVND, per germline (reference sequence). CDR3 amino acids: CASSIAVRGQIDQPQHF. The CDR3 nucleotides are TGTGCCAGTAGTATAGCCGTCAGGGGGCAAATCGATCAGCCCCAGCATTTT.

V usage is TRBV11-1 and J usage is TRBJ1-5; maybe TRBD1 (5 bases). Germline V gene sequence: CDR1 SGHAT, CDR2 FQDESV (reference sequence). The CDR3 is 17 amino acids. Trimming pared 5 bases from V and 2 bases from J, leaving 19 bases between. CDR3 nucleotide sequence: TGTGCCAGCAGCCGTAACGCCGCGGGACCTGGCAATCAGCCCCAGCATTTT. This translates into CASSRNAAGPGNQPQHF.

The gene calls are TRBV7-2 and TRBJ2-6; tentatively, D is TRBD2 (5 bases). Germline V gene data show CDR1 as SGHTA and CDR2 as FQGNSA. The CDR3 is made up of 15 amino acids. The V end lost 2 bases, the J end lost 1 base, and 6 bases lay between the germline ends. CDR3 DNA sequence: TGTGCCAGCAGCTTACCGGGGTCTGGGGCCAACGTCCTGACTTTC. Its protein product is CASSLPGSGANVLTF.

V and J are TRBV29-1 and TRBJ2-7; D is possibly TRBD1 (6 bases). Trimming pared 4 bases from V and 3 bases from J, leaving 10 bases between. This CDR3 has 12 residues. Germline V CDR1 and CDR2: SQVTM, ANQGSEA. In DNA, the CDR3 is TGCAGCGTTGCGGGACAAGGCTACGAGCAGTACTTC. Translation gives CSVAGQGYEQYF.

The CDR3 DNA reads TGTGCCAGCAGCGTAGCAGGACAGGATAGTGGCTACACCTTC. It translates to CASSVAGQDSGYTF. This chain joins TRBV9 and TRBJ1-2; 7 nucleotides line up with TRBD1. The CDR3 contains 14 residues. J gave up 7 bases and V 0 bases, and 6 bases lay outside the gene matches. Germline assignment: CDR1 SGDLS and CDR2 YYNGEE.

As DNA, the CDR3 is TGCGCCAGCAAACGCCGGGACAGAACCTACGAGCAGTACTTC. This encodes CASKRRDRTYEQYF. V and J are TRBV5-1 and TRBJ2-7, with 7 bases identical to TRBD1. The CDR3 spans 14 residues. From germline, CDR1 is SGHRS and CDR2 YFSETQ. After removal of 6 bases from V and 2 bases from J, the junction contained 8 bases not matched to a gene.

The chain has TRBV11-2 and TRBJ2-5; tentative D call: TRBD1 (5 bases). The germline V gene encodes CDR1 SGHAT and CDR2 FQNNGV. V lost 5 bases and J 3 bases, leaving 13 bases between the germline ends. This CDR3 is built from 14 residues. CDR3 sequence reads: CASSPRVREETQYF. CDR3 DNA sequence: TGTGCCAGCAGCCCCAGGGTCAGGGAAGAGACCCAGTACTTC. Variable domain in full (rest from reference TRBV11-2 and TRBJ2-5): EAGVAQSPRYKIIEKRQSVAFWCNPISGHATLYWYQQILGQGPKLLIQFQNNGVVDDSQLPKDRFSAERLKGVDSTLKIQPAKLEDSAVYLCASSPRVREETQYFGPGTRLLVL.

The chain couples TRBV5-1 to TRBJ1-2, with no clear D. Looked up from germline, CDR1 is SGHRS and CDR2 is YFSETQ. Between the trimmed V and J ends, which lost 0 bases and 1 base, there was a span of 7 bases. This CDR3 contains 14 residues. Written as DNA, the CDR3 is TGCGCCAGCAGCTTGGAGCGGGATAACTATGGCTACACCTTC. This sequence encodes CASSLERDNYGYTF. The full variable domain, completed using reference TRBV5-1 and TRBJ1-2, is KAGVTQTPRYLIKTRGQQVTLSCSPISGHRSVSWYQQTPGQGLQFLFEYFSETQRNKGNFPGRFSGRQFSNSRSEMNVSTLELGDSALYLCASSLERDNYGYTFGSGTRLTVV.

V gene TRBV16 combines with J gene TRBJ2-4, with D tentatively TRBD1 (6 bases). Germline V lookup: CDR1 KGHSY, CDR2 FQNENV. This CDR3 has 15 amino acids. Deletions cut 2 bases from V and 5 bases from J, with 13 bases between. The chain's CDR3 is CASSQEIEGENIQYF. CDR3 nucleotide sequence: TGTGCCAGCAGCCAAGAAATCGAGGGGGAAAACATTCAGTACTTC.

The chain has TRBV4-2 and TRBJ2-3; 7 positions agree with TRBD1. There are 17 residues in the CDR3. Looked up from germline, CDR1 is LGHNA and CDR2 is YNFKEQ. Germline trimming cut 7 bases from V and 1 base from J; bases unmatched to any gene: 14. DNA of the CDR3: TGTGCCAGCACTCCAGGGTGGGCAGGGGGAGGCACAGATACGCAGTATTTT. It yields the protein CASTPGWAGGGTDTQYF.

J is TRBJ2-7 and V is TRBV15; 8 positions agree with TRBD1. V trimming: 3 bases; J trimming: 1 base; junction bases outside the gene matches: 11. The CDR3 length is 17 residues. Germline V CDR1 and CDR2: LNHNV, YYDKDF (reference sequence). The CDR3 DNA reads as TGTGCCACCAGCAGGGAAGACGTGAGACAGGGGTCCTACGAGCAGTACTTC. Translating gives CATSREDVRQGSYEQYF.

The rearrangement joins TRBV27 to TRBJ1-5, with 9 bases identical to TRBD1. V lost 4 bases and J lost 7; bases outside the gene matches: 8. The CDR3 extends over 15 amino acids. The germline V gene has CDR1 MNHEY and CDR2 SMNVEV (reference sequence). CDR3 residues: CASSSGTGIYQPQHF. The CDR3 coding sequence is TGTGCCAGCAGTTCCGGGACAGGGATTTACCAGCCCCAGCATTTT.

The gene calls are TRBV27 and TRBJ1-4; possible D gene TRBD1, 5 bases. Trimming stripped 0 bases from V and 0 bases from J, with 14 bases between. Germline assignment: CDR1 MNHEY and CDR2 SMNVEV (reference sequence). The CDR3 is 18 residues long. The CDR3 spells CASSLSMWEGATNEKLFF. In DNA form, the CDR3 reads TGTGCCAGCAGTTTATCGATGTGGGAAGGGGCAACTAATGAAAAACTGTTTTTT.

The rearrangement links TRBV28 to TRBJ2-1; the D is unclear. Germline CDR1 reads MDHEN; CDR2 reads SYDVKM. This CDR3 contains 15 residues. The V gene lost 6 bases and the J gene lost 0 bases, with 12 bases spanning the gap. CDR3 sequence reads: CASSPDRSSYNEQFF. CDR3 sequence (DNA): TGTGCCAGCAGCCCTGACCGGAGCTCCTACAATGAGCAGTTCTTC. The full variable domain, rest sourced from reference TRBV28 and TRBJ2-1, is DVKVTQSSRYLVKRTGEKVFLECVQDMDHENMFWYRQDPGLGLRLIYFSYDVKMKEKGDIPEGYSVSREKKERFSLILESASTNQTSMYLCASSPDRSSYNEQFFGPGTRLTVL.

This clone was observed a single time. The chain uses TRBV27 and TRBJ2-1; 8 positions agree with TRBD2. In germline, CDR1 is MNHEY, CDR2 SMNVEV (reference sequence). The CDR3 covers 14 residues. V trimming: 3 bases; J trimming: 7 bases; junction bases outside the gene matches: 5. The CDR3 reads CASSFGLAGNEQFF. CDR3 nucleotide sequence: TGTGCCAGCAGTTTTGGACTAGCTGGAAATGAGCAGTTCTTC.

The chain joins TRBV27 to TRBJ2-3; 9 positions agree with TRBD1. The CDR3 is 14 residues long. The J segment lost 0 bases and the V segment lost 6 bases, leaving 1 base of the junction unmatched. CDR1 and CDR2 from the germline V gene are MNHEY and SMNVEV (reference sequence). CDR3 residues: CASRTGGSTDTQYF. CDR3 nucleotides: TGTGCCAGCAGGACAGGGGGAAGCACAGATACGCAGTATTTT.

The CDR3: CASSEGTHPNEKLFF. DNA of the CDR3: TGTGCCAGCAGTGAAGGGACACATCCTAATGAAAAACTGTTTTTT. This chain connects TRBV6-1 to TRBJ1-4; D is perhaps TRBD1 (5 bases). The CDR3 covers 15 residues. Germline V lookup: CDR1 MNHNS, CDR2 SASEGT. V was shortened by 1 base and J by 3 bases, with 9 bases between the two germline ends.

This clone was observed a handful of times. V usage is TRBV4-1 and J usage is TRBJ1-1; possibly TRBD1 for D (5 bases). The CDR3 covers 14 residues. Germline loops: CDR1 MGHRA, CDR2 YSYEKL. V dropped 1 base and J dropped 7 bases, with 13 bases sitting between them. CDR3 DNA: TGCGCCAGCAGCCAAGGTGCGGGGGGTGGTGAAGCTTTCTTT. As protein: CASSQGAGGGEAFF.

CDR3 protein: CASSSGRSPLHF. The CDR3, as DNA: TGTGCCAGCAGCTCCGGTAGATCACCCCTCCACTTT. The V call is TRBV7-9, the J call TRBJ1-6; D call uncertain. CDR3 length equals 12 residues. Per germline, CDR1 SEHNR and CDR2 FQNEAQ (reference sequence). Trimming took 4 bases from V and 10 from J, leaving 8 bases between them. Full variable domain (rest looked up from reference TRBV7-9 and TRBJ1-6): DTGVSQNPRHKITKRGQNVTFRCDPISEHNRLYWYRQTLGQGPEFLTYFQNEAQLEKSRLLSDRFSAERPKGSFSTLEIQRTEQGDSAMYLCASSSGRSPLHFGNGTRLTVT.

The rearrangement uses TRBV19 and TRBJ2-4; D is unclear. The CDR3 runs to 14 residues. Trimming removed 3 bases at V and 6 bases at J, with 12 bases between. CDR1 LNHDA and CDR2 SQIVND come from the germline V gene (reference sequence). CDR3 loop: CASSISSRGNIQYF. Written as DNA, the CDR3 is TGTGCCAGTAGTATTTCGAGCCGTGGAAACATTCAGTACTTC.